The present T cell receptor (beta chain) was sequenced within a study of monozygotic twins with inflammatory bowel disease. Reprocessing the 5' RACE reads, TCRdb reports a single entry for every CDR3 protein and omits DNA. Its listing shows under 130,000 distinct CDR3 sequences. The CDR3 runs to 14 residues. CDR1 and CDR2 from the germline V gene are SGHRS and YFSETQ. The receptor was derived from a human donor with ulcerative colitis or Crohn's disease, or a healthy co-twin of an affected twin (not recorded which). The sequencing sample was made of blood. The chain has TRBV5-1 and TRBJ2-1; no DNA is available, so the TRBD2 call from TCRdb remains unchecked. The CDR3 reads CASSLAASGIEQFF.